This is a list of T cell receptor beta chains from one sample in a study of blood T cells in healthy people across ages. TCRdb used MiXCR to reprocess the 5' RACE reads, holding one entry per CDR3 protein. Here the sample spans around 1,900,000 distinct CDR3 sequences, approximately 39% being singletons. Sequences were obtained from blood. The receptors were sampled from a human donor in good health. CDR3s leave out the opening cysteine and the closing phenylalanine or tryptophan.

>TRBV20-1|TRBJ1-5
SALRGASNQPQH
>TRBV3-1|TRBJ1-5
ASSQQGIRNQPQH
>TRBV4-1|NA
ASSQDGQIQGAEQY
>TRBV5-1|TRBJ1-1
ASSLGGALNTEAF
>TRBV12-3/TRBV12-4|TRBJ2-6
ASSPGRAKGANVLT
>TRBV5-6|TRBJ2-7
ASREGWSSYEQY
>TRBV6-6|TRBJ2-1
ASSYSGRAGIPQEQF
>TRBV4-3|TRBJ1-5
ASSQDLGGGNQPQH
>TRBV7-9|TRBJ2-1
ASSLVGGSPDEQF
>TRBV12-3/TRBV12-4|TRBJ1-1
ASIWTGRSEAF
>TRBV27|TRBJ2-1
ASSLTPARYNEQF
>TRBV5-1|TRBJ2-1
ASSLELVRNNEQF
>TRBV4-3|TRBJ1-4
ASSQVMREGEKLF
>TRBV11-2|TRBJ1-2
ASSSMILYRDYGYT
>TRBV15|TRBJ2-1
ATSETSGDSYNEQF
>TRBV7-9|TRBJ2-7
ASSPRGDDYEQY
>TRBV7-9|TRBJ2-1
ASSRTSGRPNEQF
>TRBV7-2|TRBJ2-1
ASSLLSGGAYNEQF